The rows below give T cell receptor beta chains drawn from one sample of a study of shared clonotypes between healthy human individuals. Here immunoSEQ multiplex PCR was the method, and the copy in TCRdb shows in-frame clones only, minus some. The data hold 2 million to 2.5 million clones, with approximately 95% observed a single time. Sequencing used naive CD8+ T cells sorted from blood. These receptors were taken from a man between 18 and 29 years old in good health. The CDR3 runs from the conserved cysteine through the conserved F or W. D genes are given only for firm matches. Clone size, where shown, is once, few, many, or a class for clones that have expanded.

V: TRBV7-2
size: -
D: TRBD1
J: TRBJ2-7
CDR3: CASSFSTGPYEQYF
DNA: TGTGCCAGCAGCTTCTCGACAGGGCCCTACGAGCAGTACTTC

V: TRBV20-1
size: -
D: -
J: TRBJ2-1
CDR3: CSALREAEQFF
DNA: TGCAGTGCTTTGCGGGAAGCTGAGCAGTTCTTC

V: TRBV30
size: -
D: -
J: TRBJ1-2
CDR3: CAWSSGTFNYGYTF
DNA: TGTGCCTGGAGTTCCGGGACGTTTAACTATGGCTACACCTTC

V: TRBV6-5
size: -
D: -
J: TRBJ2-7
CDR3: CASSYIMGSYEQYF
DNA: TGTGCCAGCAGTTACATTATGGGATCCTACGAGCAGTACTTC

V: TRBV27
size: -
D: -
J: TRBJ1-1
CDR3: CASSGGQNTEAFF
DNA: TGTGCCAGCAGTGGGGGACAGAACACTGAAGCTTTCTTT

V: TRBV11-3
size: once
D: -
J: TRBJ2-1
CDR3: CASSDSREEHEQFF
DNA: TGTGCCAGCTCCGATTCGAGGGAGGAACATGAGCAGTTCTTC

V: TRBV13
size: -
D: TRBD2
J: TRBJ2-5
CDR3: CASSQLAGPLQETQYF
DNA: TGTGCCAGCAGCCAACTAGCGGGGCCCCTCCAAGAGACCCAGTACTTC

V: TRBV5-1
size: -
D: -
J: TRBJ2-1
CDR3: CASSLVWPNGNEQFF
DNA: TGCGCCAGCAGCTTGGTCTGGCCTAACGGGAATGAGCAGTTCTTC

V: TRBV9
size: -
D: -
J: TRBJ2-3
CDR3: CASSVDAGEQYF
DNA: TGTGCCAGCAGCGTAGACGCAGGAGAGCAGTATTTT

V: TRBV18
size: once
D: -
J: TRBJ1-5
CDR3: CASSPLGGESNQPQHF
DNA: TGTGCCAGCTCACCATTAGGGGGAGAGAGCAATCAGCCCCAGCATTTT

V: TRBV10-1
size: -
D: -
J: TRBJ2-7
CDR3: CASSESGRRSYEQYF
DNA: TGCGCCAGCAGTGAGTCGGGCAGGAGGTCCTACGAGCAGTACTTC

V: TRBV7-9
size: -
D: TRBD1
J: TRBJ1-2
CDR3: CASSSLLWGGQDYGYTF
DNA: TGTGCCAGCAGCTCTCTTTTATGGGGAGGACAGGATTATGGCTACACCTTC

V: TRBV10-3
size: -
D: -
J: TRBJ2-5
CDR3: CATGGFGEETQYF
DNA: TGTGCCACCGGCGGGTTTGGAGAAGAGACCCAGTACTTC

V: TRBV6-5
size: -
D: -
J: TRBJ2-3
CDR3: CASKADWRDTQYF
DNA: TGTGCCAGCAAAGCGGACTGGAGAGATACGCAGTATTTT

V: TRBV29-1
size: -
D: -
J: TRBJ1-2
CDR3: CSVEGQGNLYGYTF
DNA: TGCAGCGTTGAAGGGCAGGGGAACCTCTATGGCTACACCTTC

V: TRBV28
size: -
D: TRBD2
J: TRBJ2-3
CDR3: CASSLSTSGGVAADTQYF
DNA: TGTGCCAGCAGTTTAAGCACTAGCGGGGGGGTAGCAGCAGATACGCAGTATTTT

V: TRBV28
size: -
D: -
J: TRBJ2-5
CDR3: CASSHLGWETQYF
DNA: TGTGCCAGCAGTCACCTAGGGTGGGAGACCCAGTACTTC

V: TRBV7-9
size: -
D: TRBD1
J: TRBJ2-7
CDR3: CASSQGQGSLSEQYF
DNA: TGTGCCAGCAGCCAGGGACAGGGGTCCCTCAGCGAGCAGTACTTC

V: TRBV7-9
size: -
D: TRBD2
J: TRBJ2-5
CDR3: CASSSPETSGRAETQYF
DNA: TGTGCCAGCAGCTCCCCGGAAACTAGCGGGAGGGCCGAGACCCAGTACTTC

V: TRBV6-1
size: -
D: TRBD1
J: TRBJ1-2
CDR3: CAIGTGYYGYTF
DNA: TGTGCCATCGGGACAGGTTACTATGGCTACACCTTC

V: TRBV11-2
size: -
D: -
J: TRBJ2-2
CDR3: CASSLDEPGELFF
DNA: TGTGCCAGCAGCTTAGATGAACCCGGGGAGCTGTTTTTT

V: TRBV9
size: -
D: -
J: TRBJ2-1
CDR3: CASSVYLDDEQFF
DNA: TGTGCCAGCAGCGTTTACCTCGACGATGAGCAGTTCTTC

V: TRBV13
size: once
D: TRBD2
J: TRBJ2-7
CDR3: CASSPGLAYEQYF
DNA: TGTGCCAGCTCCCCGGGACTAGCCTACGAGCAGTACTTC

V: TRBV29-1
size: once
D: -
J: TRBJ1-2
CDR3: CSVAGITDGYTF
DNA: TGCAGCGTTGCGGGGATTACAGATGGCTACACCTTC

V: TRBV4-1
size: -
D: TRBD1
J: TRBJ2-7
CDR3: CASSRSGTGGNEQYF
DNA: TGCGCCAGCAGCCGGTCCGGGACAGGGGGCAACGAGCAGTACTTC

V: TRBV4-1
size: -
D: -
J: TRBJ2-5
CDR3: CASSQDRGGTYQETQYF
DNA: TGCGCCAGCAGCCAAGATAGGGGCGGGACGTACCAAGAGACCCAGTACTTC

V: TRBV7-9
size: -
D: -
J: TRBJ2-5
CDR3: CASSLLDGGIRETQYF
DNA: TGTGCCAGCAGCTTATTGGACGGAGGGATAAGGGAGACCCAGTACTTC

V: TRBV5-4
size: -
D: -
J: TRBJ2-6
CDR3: CASSLDRFFSGANVLTF
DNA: TGTGCCAGCAGCCTGGACAGATTTTTCTCTGGGGCCAACGTCCTGACTTTC

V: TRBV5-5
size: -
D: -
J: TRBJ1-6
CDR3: CASTWAPDMGNSPLHF
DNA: TGTGCCAGCACCTGGGCCCCTGACATGGGGAACTCACCCCTCCACTTT

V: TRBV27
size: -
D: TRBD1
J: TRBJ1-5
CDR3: CASSSPGQGAQPQHF
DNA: TGTGCCAGCAGTTCCCCCGGACAGGGGGCTCAGCCCCAGCATTTT

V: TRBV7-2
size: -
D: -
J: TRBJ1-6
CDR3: CASSSPHSFYNSPLHF
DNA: TGTGCCAGCAGCAGCCCTCACAGCTTCTATAATTCACCCCTCCACTTT

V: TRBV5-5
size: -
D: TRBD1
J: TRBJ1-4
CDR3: CASSLTGEGVNEKLFF
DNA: TGTGCCAGCAGCTTGACAGGGGAGGGAGTTAATGAAAAACTGTTTTTT

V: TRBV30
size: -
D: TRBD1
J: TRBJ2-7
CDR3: CAWQPDTGGPYEQYF
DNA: TGTGCCTGGCAACCAGATACAGGGGGCCCCTACGAGCAGTACTTC

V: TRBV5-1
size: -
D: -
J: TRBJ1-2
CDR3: CASSLGGIEEISYGYTF
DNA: TGCGCCAGCAGCTTGGGGGGGATAGAAGAAATTAGCTATGGCTACACCTTC

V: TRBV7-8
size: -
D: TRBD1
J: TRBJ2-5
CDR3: CASSLQDRGLGAIQETQYF
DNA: TGTGCCAGCAGCCTCCAGGACAGGGGGTTAGGGGCTATCCAAGAGACCCAGTACTTC

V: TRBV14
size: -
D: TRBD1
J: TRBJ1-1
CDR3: CASSLTGGGTEAFF
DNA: TGTGCCAGCAGCCTTACAGGGGGTGGGACTGAAGCTTTCTTT

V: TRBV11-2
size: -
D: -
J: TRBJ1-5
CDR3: CASSPVGGSQQPQHF
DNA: TGTGCCAGCAGCCCAGTAGGCGGGTCCCAACAGCCCCAGCATTTT

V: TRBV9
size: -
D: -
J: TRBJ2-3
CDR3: CASSSAEGDTQYF
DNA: TGTGCCAGCAGCAGTGCCGAGGGGGATACGCAGTATTTT

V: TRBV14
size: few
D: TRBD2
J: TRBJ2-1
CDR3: CASSHLGTSAVNEQFF
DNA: TGTGCCAGCAGCCATCTTGGGACTAGCGCTGTCAATGAGCAGTTCTTC

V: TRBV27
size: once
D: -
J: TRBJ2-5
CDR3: CASSLVGGAYQETQYF
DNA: TGTGCCAGCAGTTTAGTTGGGGGAGCGTACCAAGAGACCCAGTACTTC

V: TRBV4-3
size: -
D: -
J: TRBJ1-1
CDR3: CASSPSGWGGDTEAFF
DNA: TGCGCCAGCAGCCCCTCCGGCTGGGGAGGGGACACTGAAGCTTTCTTT

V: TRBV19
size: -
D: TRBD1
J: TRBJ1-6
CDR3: CASSPGTGLGPLHF
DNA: TGTGCCAGTAGTCCCGGGACAGGGCTAGGACCCCTCCACTTT

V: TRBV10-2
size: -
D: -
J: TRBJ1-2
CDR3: CASSDFGAGANYGYTF
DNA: TGCGCCAGCAGTGATTTCGGCGCAGGAGCTAACTATGGCTACACCTTC

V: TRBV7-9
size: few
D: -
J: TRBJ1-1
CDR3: CASSGTVNTEAFF
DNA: TGTGCCAGCAGCGGAACAGTGAACACTGAAGCTTTCTTT

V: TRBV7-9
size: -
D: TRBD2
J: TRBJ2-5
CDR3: CASTPTSGGAHEYF
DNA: TGTGCCAGCACCCCGACTAGCGGGGGGGCCCATGAGTACTTC

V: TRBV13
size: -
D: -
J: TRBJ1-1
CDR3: CASSSDPGPNTEAFF
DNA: TGTGCCAGCAGCTCAGATCCGGGACCTAACACTGAAGCTTTCTTT

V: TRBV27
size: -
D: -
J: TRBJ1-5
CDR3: CASSSSGTHSISAQHF
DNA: TGTGCCAGCAGTTCCTCGGGGACCCACTCTATATCGGCCCAGCATTTT

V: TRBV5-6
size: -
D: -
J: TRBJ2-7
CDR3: CASSDRQAYEQYF
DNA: TGTGCCAGCAGCGATCGACAAGCCTACGAGCAGTACTTC

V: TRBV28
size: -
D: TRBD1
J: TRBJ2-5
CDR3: CASSFPLWWTGGRQETQYF
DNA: TGTGCCAGCAGTTTCCCCCTCTGGTGGACAGGGGGGCGCCAAGAGACCCAGTACTTC

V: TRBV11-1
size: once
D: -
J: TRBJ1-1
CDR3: CASSLGLQGSWDTEAFF
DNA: TGTGCCAGCAGCTTAGGCCTCCAGGGGAGTTGGGACACTGAAGCTTTCTTT

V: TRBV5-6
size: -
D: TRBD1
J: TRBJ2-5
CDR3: CASSLGGQGQETQYF
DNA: TGTGCCAGCAGCTTGGGTGGACAGGGCCAAGAGACCCAGTACTTC

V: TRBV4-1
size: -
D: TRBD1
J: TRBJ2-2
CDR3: CASSQGTGGTGELFF
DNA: TGCGCCAGCAGCCAAGGGACAGGGGGCACCGGGGAGCTGTTTTTT

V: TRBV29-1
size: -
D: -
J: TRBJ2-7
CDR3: CSAETPPGEQYF
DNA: TGCAGCGCTGAGACACCTCCGGGGGAGCAGTACTTC

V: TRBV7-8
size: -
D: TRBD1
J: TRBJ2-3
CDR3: CASSLGGQGSTDTQYF
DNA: TGTGCCAGCAGCCTGGGTGGACAGGGTTCCACAGATACGCAGTATTTT

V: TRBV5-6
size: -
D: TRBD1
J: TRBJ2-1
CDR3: CASSLATGGYYNEQFF
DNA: TGTGCCAGCAGCTTGGCCACAGGGGGCTACTACAATGAGCAGTTCTTC

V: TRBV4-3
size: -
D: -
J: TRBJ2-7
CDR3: CASSQGLSGDSYEQYF
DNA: TGCGCCAGCAGCCAAGGTCTCAGCGGCGACTCCTACGAGCAGTACTTC